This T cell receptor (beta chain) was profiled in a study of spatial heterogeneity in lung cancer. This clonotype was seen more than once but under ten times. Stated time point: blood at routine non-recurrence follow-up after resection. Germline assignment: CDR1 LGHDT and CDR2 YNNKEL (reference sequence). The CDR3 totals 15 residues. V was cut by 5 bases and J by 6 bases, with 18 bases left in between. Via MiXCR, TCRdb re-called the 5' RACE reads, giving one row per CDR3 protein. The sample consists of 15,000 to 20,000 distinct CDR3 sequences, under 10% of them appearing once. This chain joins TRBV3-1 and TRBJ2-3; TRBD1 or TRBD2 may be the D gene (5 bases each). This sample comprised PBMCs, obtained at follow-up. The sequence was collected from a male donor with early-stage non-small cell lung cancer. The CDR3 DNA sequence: TGTGCCAGCAGCATCCGGGGACCCGGTATCGATACGCAGTATTTT. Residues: CASSIRGPGIDTQYF.